The 10 T cell receptor beta chains below all came from one sample that was sequenced in a study of regulatory T cells in long-lasting Graves disease. Assembly of TCR beta libraries relied on iRepertoire HTBI primers together with Arm-PCR of CDR3 regions. From the multiplex PCR reads, TCRdb called clonotypes with MiXCR, one entry per CDR3 protein. The data show roughly 470,000 distinct CDR3 sequences, less than 25% seen once. The time point is: persistent/refractory GD, antithyroid drugs over 5 years with positive TRAb. Making the TCR library involved RNA that had been extracted from PBMCs. Source: peripheral blood mononuclear cells (PBMCs), taken when the disease was refractory, from a patient treated with antithyroid drugs. These receptors were taken from a female donor with Graves disease.

V and J are TRBV7-2 and TRBJ1-5; D unclear. The CDR3 consists of 16 residues. V was clipped by 0 bases and J by 3 bases, with 12 bases between them. In germline, CDR1 is SGHTA, CDR2 FQGNSA. The CDR3 bases are TGTGCCAGCAGCTTAGCGGTCGGCAGCAACAATCAGCCCCAGCATTTT. It encodes CASSLAVGSNNQPQHF.

Concerning this clonotype itself: A much larger clone lies one base from this, so it may be a read error. The genes are TRBV27 and TRBJ1-6; tentative D call: TRBD1 (5 bases). This CDR3 region has 18 residues. Germline values: CDR1 MNHEY, CDR2 SMNVEV (reference sequence). The CDR3, as DNA: TGTACCAGCAGTTTAAGCCCGGCAGGGAGCTCCTATAATTCACCCCTCCACTTT. Protein product: CTSSLSPAGSSYNSPLHF.

The V call is TRBV20-1, the J call TRBJ2-2; no firm D call. The V end lost 0 bases, the J end lost 6 bases, and 11 bases lay between the germline ends. Germline assignment: CDR1 DFQATT and CDR2 SNEGSKA (reference sequence). The CDR3 totals 14 residues. The CDR3 protein is CSARDTRRSGELFF. The CDR3 DNA reads TGCAGTGCTAGAGATACTCGGCGTTCCGGGGAGCTGTTTTTT.

The table lists this clonotype with many counts. The rearrangement joins TRBV5-8 to TRBJ1-1; D is perhaps TRBD1 (6 bases). Trimming removed 3 bases from V and 0 bases from J, with 15 bases in between. The CDR3 is 16 residues long. CDR1 is SGHTS, CDR2 YDEGEE, per germline. CDR3 coding DNA: TGTGCCAGCAGCTATGGTAGGGGGTTCTTGAACACTGAAGCTTTCTTT. Encoded protein: CASSYGRGFLNTEAFF.

This clonotype was seen ten or more times. The V call is TRBV12-3 or TRBV12-4, the J call TRBJ2-7; D is perhaps TRBD2 (6 bases). V gave up 5 bases and J gave up 5 bases, with 22 bases separating them. The CDR3 has 16 amino acids. In nucleotides, the CDR3 is TGTGCCAGCAGTGAGGGACGGGGGAGTCGGGACGACGAGCAGTACTTC. Residues: CASSEGRGSRDDEQYF.

This chain links TRBV27 with TRBJ2-1; perhaps TRBD1 as D (5 bases). V lost 3 bases to trimming and J lost 2 bases, with 8 bases between them. CDR1 is MNHEY and CDR2 is SMNVEV in the germline V gene (reference sequence). This CDR3 is 14 amino acids long. This CDR3 reads CASSFGAPYNEQFF. The CDR3 DNA sequence: TGTGCCAGCAGTTTTGGGGCCCCCTACAATGAGCAGTTCTTC.

V gene TRBV12-3 or TRBV12-4 combines with J gene TRBJ2-7; 10 bases are a match to TRBD2. Unmatched junction bases numbered 3, after V lost 2 bases and J lost 2 bases. The CDR3 is 15 amino acids. The CDR3 spells CASSLTLAGPYEQYF. The CDR3 region has the DNA TGTGCCAGCAGTTTAACACTAGCGGGGCCCTACGAGCAGTACTTC.

In its sample, this clonotype was seen many times. J is TRBJ1-2 and V is TRBV11-2, with TRBD1 identical over 9 bases. V was clipped by 1 base and J by 8 bases; unmatched bases: 14. Germline V gives CDR1 SGHAT, CDR2 FQNNGV. The CDR3 extends over 17 amino acids. CDR3 protein: CASSLVGTGFVRGGYTF. The DNA for the CDR3 is TGTGCCAGCAGCTTAGTCGGGACAGGGTTCGTCCGTGGGGGCTACACCTTC.

Written as DNA, the CDR3 is TGTGCCAGCAGCCACACACTCTCTGGAAACACCATATATTTT. Protein: CASSHTLSGNTIYF. The V gene is TRBV3-1, the J gene TRBJ1-3; D is unresolved. The CDR3 is made up of 14 amino acids. Trimming removed 3 bases at V and 0 bases at J, with 6 bases between. Germline CDR1 LGHDT, CDR2 YNNKEL (reference sequence).

The chain carries TRBV5-5 and TRBJ2-2; TRBD1 matches 7 bases. Unmatched junction bases numbered 8, after V lost 4 bases and J lost 5 bases. The germline V gene has CDR1 SGHKS and CDR2 YYEKEE (reference sequence). The length of the CDR3 is 15 residues. The CDR3 DNA reads TGTGCCAGCAGCATAAGGGGGACAGTGACCGGGGAGCTGTTTTTT. Translation gives CASSIRGTVTGELFF.